This T cell receptor beta chain was sequenced during a study of radiation and T cells in renal cell carcinoma. Study-wide points: Top tumor clonotypes rose in blood 2 weeks post-radiation, then contracted.

Clones were read by immunoSEQ multiplex PCR, and TCRdb kept only the in-frame ones, dropping some. The data show about 160,000 clones, with approximately 90% seen just once and around 4.4% held by the top ten. Time point specified: baseline pretreatment blood. As for treatment: 15 Gy SBRT to primary tumor, nephrectomy 4 weeks later. Blood was sampled at baseline, 2 weeks and 4 weeks after SBRT. The tumor was a clear cell renal cell carcinoma. For this clone: As yet, its antigen is unknown.

CDR3 length: 12 residues. V was clipped by 5 bases and J by 7 bases, with 11 bases between them. In germline, CDR1 is SGHDN, CDR2 FVKESK. The V and J genes are TRBV14 and TRBJ1-1, with no clear D. This sequence was found in a woman in her 70s with renal cell carcinoma. The material sequenced was blood, taken from a patient whose treatment included radiotherapy and nephrectomy. CDR3 nucleotides: TGTGCCAGCAGCTACTTAAACCGTGAAGCTTTCTTT. Translated, it gives CASSYLNREAFF. The full variable domain, its missing parts supplied by reference TRBV14 and TRBJ1-1, is EAGVTQFPSHSVIEKGQTVTLRCDPISGHDNLYWYRRVMGKEIKFLLHFVKESKQDESGMPNNRFLAERTGGTYSTLKVQPAELEDSGVYFCASSYLNREAFFGQGTRLTVV.